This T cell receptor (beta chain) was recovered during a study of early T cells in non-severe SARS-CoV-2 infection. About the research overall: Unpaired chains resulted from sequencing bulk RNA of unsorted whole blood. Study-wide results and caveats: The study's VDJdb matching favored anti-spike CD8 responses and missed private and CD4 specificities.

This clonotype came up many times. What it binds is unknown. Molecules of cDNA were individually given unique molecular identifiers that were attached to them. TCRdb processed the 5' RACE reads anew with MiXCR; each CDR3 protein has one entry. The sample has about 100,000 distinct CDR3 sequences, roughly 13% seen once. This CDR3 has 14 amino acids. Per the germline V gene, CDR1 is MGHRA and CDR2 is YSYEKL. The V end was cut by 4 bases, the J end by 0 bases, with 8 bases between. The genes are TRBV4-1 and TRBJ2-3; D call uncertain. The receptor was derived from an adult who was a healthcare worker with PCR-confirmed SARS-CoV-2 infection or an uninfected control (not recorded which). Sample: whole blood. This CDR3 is CASSRYQSTDTQYF. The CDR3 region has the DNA TGCGCCAGCAGCCGGTACCAAAGCACAGATACGCAGTATTTT.